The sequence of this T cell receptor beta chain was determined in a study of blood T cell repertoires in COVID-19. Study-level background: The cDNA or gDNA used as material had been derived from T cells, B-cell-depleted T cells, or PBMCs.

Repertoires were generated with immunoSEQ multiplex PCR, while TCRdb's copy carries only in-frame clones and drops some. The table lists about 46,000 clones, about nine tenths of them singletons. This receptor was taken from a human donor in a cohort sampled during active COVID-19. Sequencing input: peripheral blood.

The CDR3 loop reads CASRPAGGNTIYF. In DNA, the CDR3 is TGTGCCAGCAGACCCGCGGGGGGAAACACCATATATTTT. The V gene is TRBV6-5, the J gene TRBJ1-3; D unclear. Germline V CDR1 and CDR2: MNHEY, SVGAGI. V lost 6 bases to trimming and J lost 4 bases, with 10 bases between them. The CDR3 loop spans 13 amino acids.